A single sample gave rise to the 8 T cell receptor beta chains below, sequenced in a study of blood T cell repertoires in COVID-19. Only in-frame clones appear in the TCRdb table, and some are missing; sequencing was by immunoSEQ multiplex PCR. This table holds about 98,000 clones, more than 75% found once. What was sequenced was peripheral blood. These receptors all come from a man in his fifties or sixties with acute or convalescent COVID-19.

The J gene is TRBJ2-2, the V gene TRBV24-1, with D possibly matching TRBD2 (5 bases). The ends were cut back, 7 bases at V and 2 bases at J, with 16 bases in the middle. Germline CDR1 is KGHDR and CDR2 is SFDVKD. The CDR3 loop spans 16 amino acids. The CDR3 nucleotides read TGTGCCACCAGCGCCGCGGTAGCGCCCAACACCGGGGAGCTGTTTTTT. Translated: CATSAAVAPNTGELFF.

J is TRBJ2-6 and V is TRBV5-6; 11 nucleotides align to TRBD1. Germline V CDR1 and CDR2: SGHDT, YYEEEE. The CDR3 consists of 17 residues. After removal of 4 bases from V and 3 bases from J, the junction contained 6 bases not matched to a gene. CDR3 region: CASSPRTGGFGANVLTF. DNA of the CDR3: TGTGCCAGCAGCCCGCGGACAGGGGGCTTTGGGGCCAACGTCCTGACTTTC.

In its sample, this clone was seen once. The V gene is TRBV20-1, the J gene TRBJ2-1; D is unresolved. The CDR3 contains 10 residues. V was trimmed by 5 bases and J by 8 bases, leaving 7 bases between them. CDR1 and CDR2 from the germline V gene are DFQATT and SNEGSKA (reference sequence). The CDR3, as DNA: TGCAGTGCTCAGTTCGATGAGCAGTTCTTC. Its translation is CSAQFDEQFF.

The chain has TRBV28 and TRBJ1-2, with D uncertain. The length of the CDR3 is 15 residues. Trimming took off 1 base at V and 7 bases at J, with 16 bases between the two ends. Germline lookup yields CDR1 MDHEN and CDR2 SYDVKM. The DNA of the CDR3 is TGTGCCAGCAGTTTATTGGCCCCGGGGAAGGGTGGCTACACCTTC. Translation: CASSLLAPGKGGYTF.

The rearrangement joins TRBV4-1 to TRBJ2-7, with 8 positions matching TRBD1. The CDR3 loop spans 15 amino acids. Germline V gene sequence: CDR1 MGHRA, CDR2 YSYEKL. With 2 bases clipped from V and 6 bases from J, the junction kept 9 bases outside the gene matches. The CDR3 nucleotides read TGCGCCAGCAGCCAATATAGGGACAGGCTGGCCGAGCAGTACTTC. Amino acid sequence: CASSQYRDRLAEQYF.

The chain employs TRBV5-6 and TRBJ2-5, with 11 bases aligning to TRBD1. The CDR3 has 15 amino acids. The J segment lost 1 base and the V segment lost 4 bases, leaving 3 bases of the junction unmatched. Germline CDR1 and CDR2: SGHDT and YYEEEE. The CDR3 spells CASSGDRGGQETQYF. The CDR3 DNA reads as TGTGCCAGCAGCGGGGACAGGGGGGGCCAAGAGACCCAGTACTTC.

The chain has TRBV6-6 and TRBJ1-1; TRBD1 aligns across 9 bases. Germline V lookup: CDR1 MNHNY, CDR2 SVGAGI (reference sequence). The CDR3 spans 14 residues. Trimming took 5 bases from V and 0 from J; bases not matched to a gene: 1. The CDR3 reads CASSGQGMNTEAFF. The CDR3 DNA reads TGTGCCAGCAGTGGACAGGGGATGAACACTGAAGCTTTCTTT.

The CDR3 sequence is CASSPRDSLIQPQHF. CDR3 sequence (DNA): TGTGCCAGCAGCCCGCGGGACAGCTTAATTCAGCCCCAGCATTTT. The V and J genes are TRBV6-5 and TRBJ1-5; 7 bases line up with TRBD1. With 6 bases clipped from V and 6 bases from J, the junction kept 11 bases outside the gene matches. Per germline, CDR1 MNHEY and CDR2 SVGAGI. The CDR3 totals 15 residues.